These 28 T cell receptor beta chains were all obtained from the same sample, sequenced in a study of T cell repertoires in cytomegalovirus infection. TCRdb re-called the reads with MiXCR, one entry per CDR3 protein. The sample yields under 500,000 distinct CDR3 sequences, approximately 42% seen once. Antigens of these TCRs are unknown. Sequences were derived from cultured PBMCs, sampled from culture after CMV antigen stimulation. These receptors were obtained from a human donor in good health (CMV status not recorded). Some clones in this sample may be carry-over from other donors' samples.

V gene TRBV7-6 combines with J gene TRBJ2-7; 7 bases line up with TRBD2. Germline CDR1 reads SGHVS; CDR2 reads FNYEAQ. V was pared by 5 bases and J by 4 bases, with 11 bases of the junction left unmatched. The CDR3 consists of 15 residues. CDR3 sequence: CASSPLAGDRYEQYF. The CDR3 nucleotides read TGTGCCAGCAGCCCCCTGGCGGGAGATCGGTACGAGCAGTACTTC.

This clonotype appeared a few times. V gene TRBV6-2 or TRBV6-3 combines with J gene TRBJ2-4; the D is unclear. The CDR3 has 13 residues. Trimming shortened V by 6 bases and J by 6 bases, and 12 bases separated the two germline ends. Germline V gene lookup returns CDR1 MNHEY and CDR2 SVGEGT. CDR3 amino acids: CASSPDDGNIQYF. CDR3 nucleotides: TGTGCCAGCAGCCCCGATGATGGAAACATTCAGTACTTC.

The chain is built from TRBV29-1 and TRBJ1-4; D gene uncertain. V shed 5 bases and J shed 0 bases, with 10 bases lying between them. This CDR3 spans 14 amino acids. CDR1 is SQVTM, CDR2 ANQGSEA, per germline. CDR3 sequence reads: CSVWKGATNEKLFF. Written as DNA, the CDR3 is TGCAGCGTTTGGAAGGGTGCAACTAATGAAAAACTGTTTTTT.

This clonotype has a handful of counts. J is TRBJ1-5 and V is TRBV20-1; 9 bases are shared with TRBD1. Germline loops: CDR1 DFQATT, CDR2 SNEGSKA (reference sequence). V shed 5 bases, J shed 6 bases, and the junction held 5 bases outside the gene matches. This CDR3 spans 13 amino acids. CDR3 amino acids: CSAADRGGQPQHF. DNA of the CDR3: TGCAGTGCTGCGGACAGGGGAGGTCAGCCCCAGCATTTT.

CDR3 in DNA: TGTGCCAGCAGTTTCGACTATAATTCACCCCTCCACTTT. Translated: CASSFDYNSPLHF. V is TRBV12-3 or TRBV12-4 and J is TRBJ1-6; no reliable D call. The V gene lost 3 bases and the J gene lost 3 bases, with 3 bases spanning the gap. This CDR3 has 13 residues.

Here the CDR3 DNA reads TGTGCCAGCAGCTTAACCTTGTCAAAATACAATGAGCAGTTCTTC. Translated: CASSLTLSKYNEQFF. The rearrangement links TRBV7-9 to TRBJ2-1, with no clear D. The CDR3 runs to 15 residues. V was pared by 2 bases and J by 4 bases, with 12 bases between. Looked up from germline, CDR1 is SEHNR and CDR2 is FQNEAQ (reference sequence).

This clonotype was found a few times. The V call is TRBV7-6, the J call TRBJ1-5; no firm D call. Trimming removed 3 bases at V and 5 bases at J, with 2 bases between. Germline V gene lookup returns CDR1 SGHVS and CDR2 FNYEAQ. The CDR3 loop spans 11 amino acids. CDR3 in amino acids: CASSFYQPQHF. As DNA, the CDR3 is TGTGCCAGCAGCTTCTATCAGCCCCAGCATTTT.

This clonotype came up many times. V usage is TRBV7-2 and J usage is TRBJ2-1, with 11 bases identical to TRBD2. Germline V gene sequence: CDR1 SGHTA, CDR2 FQGNSA. The CDR3 spans 17 residues. The J segment lost 7 bases and the V segment lost 5 bases, leaving 13 bases of the junction unmatched. DNA of the CDR3: TGTGCCAGCAGCCCAAGACTAGCGGGGCCCATCGGGAATGAGCAGTTCTTC. Translated: CASSPRLAGPIGNEQFF.

The chain joins TRBV12-3 or TRBV12-4 to TRBJ1-1; D perhaps matches TRBD1 (6 bases). V was cut by 2 bases and J by 9 bases, with 7 bases left in between. This CDR3 has 11 amino acids. CDR3 sequence reads: CASSLRDKAFF. The CDR3 nucleotides are TGTGCCAGCAGTTTAAGGGACAAAGCTTTCTTT.

V is TRBV18 and J is TRBJ2-5; tentatively, D is TRBD1 (5 bases). Trimming shortened V by 0 bases and J by 5 bases, and 19 bases separated the two germline ends. Germline loops: CDR1 KGHSH, CDR2 LQKENI. The CDR3 extends over 17 amino acids. The CDR3 here is CASSPPQAPGHAETQYF. The CDR3 bases are TGTGCCAGCTCACCACCACAGGCTCCTGGCCACGCGGAGACCCAGTACTTC.

The chain joins TRBV12-3 or TRBV12-4 to TRBJ1-5; D may be TRBD1 (5 bases). The CDR3 contains 13 residues. Trimming pared 3 bases from V and 9 bases from J, leaving 12 bases between. CDR3 in amino acids: CASSFRRGLPQHF. CDR3 bases: TGTGCCAGCAGTTTTAGGAGGGGCCTGCCCCAGCATTTT.

This sequence joins TRBV15 and TRBJ1-6; D is ambiguous. The CDR3 sequence is 12 residues long. Trimming removed 0 bases at V and 6 bases at J, with 0 bases between. From germline, CDR1 is LNHNV and CDR2 YYDKDF (reference sequence). CDR3 in amino acids: CATSRDNSPLHF. Here the CDR3 DNA reads TGTGCCACCAGCAGAGATAATTCACCCCTCCACTTT. The full variable domain, in which reference TRBV15 and TRBJ1-6 provide the parts outside the CDR3, is DAMVIQNPRYQVTQFGKPVTLSCSQTLNHNVMYWYQQKSSQAPKLLFHYYDKDFNNEADTPDNFQSRRPNTSFCFLDIRSPGLGDTAMYLCATSRDNSPLHFGNGTRLTVT.

This chain links TRBV7-2 with TRBJ2-3; 9 bases agree with TRBD2. The ends lost 10 bases at V and 1 base at J; junction bases unmatched: 3. The CDR3 length is 13 residues. In germline, CDR1 is SGHTA, CDR2 FQGNSA. For the CDR3, the DNA is TGTGCCACAAGGACTAGCGGCACAGATACGCAGTATTTT. Protein product: CATRTSGTDTQYF.

Only a few counts were recorded for this clonotype. This rearrangement joins TRBV4-1 to TRBJ2-1; 7 bases match TRBD1. Germline loops: CDR1 MGHRA, CDR2 YSYEKL. Losses at the gene ends were 7 bases for V and 1 base for J; bases not matched to a gene: 16. The CDR3 is 18 amino acids. CDR3 loop: CASTLTPPQGDSYNEQFF. CDR3 in DNA: TGCGCCAGCACCCTGACCCCACCTCAGGGGGATTCCTACAATGAGCAGTTCTTC.

This chain uses TRBV11-2 with TRBJ1-4; 7 nucleotides agree with TRBD1. After removal of 4 bases from V and 2 bases from J, the junction contained 7 bases not matched to a gene. CDR3 length: 16 residues. Per the germline V gene, CDR1 is SGHAT and CDR2 is FQNNGV. The CDR3 region has the DNA TGTGCCAGCAGCTCGAGAAGGGGGCTGACTAATGAAAAACTGTTTTTT. It specifies CASSSRRGLTNEKLFF.

V gene TRBV7-2 combines with J gene TRBJ2-7, with 7 nucleotides matching TRBD1. The CDR3 contains 14 residues. Germline assignment: CDR1 SGHTA and CDR2 FQGNSA. V was pared by 2 bases and J by 2 bases, with 3 bases of the junction left unmatched. CDR3 sequence: CASSLRGQTYEQYF. Written as DNA, the CDR3 is TGTGCCAGCAGCTTAAGGGGACAGACCTACGAGCAGTACTTC.

V and J are TRBV7-2 and TRBJ1-1; 11 bases match TRBD1. The V gene end was trimmed by 5 bases and the J gene end by 12 bases; junction bases not matched to a gene: 11. The V gene's germline CDR1 is SGHTA and CDR2 FQGNSA. This CDR3 has 14 residues. This CDR3 reads CASSLGQGAEETFF. As DNA, the CDR3 is TGTGCCAGCAGCCTCGGACAGGGGGCAGAAGAAACTTTCTTT.

In its sample, this clonotype was seen a few times. The genes are TRBV7-2 and TRBJ2-7, with TRBD1 matching 7 bases. CDR3 length equals 15 residues. CDR1 is SGHTA, CDR2 FQGNSA, per germline. Trimming cost V 1 base and J 3 bases; bases outside gene matches: 6. DNA for the CDR3: TGTGCCAGCAGCTTAGACCGGGACAGTCTCTACGAGCAGTACTTC. This sequence encodes CASSLDRDSLYEQYF.

The chain recombines TRBV10-3 with TRBJ1-3; D might be TRBD1 (5 bases). The CDR3 is 15 amino acids. Germline V gene lookup returns CDR1 ENHRY and CDR2 SYGVKD. V lost 7 bases to trimming and J lost 0 bases, with 13 bases between them. CDR3 DNA: TGTGCCATCACCCCGGGGGGGAACTCTGGAAACACCATATATTTT. It codes for CAITPGGNSGNTIYF.

Many counts were recorded for this clonotype. J is TRBJ2-3 and V is TRBV7-6, with D unclear. CDR1 is SGHVS and CDR2 is FNYEAQ in the germline V gene. V dropped 5 bases and J dropped 0 bases, with 3 bases sitting between them. The CDR3 runs 12 residues. CDR3 in amino acids: CASSQSTDTQYF. CDR3 sequence (DNA): TGTGCCAGCAGCCAGAGCACAGATACGCAGTATTTT.

This clonotype was seen more than once but under ten times. This rearrangement joins TRBV12-3 or TRBV12-4 to TRBJ1-5; D is undetermined. Trimming removed 5 bases at V and 6 bases at J, with 11 bases between. This CDR3 spans 13 amino acids. DNA of the CDR3: TGTGCCAGCAGTCTCCTGATTGGTCAGCCCCAGCATTTT. It translates to CASSLLIGQPQHF.

The rearrangement joins TRBV4-2 to TRBJ1-6; D possibly corresponds to TRBD1 (5 bases). The germline V gene encodes CDR1 LGHNA and CDR2 YNFKEQ. CDR3 length: 17 amino acids. The ends were cut back, 5 bases at V and 0 bases at J, with 14 bases in the middle. CDR3 nucleotides: TGTGCCAGCAGCTTAACCGACAGAGGCTCCTATAATTCACCCCTCCACTTT. Protein product: CASSLTDRGSYNSPLHF.

This clonotype was seen only a few times. V gene TRBV7-8 combines with J gene TRBJ2-7; 9 nucleotides match TRBD2. V was pared by 2 bases and J by 6 bases, with 5 bases of the junction left unmatched. There are 14 residues in the CDR3. Germline V gene lookup returns CDR1 SGHVS and CDR2 FQNEAQ. The CDR3 DNA reads as TGTGCCAGCAGCTTAAGGCGGGAGGGCCGCGAGCAGTACTTC. Its protein is CASSLRREGREQYF.

The V and J genes are TRBV28 and TRBJ1-4; the match to TRBD1 covers 10 bases. Trimming removed 5 bases from V and 7 bases from J; junction bases left unmatched: 10. The CDR3 extends over 16 amino acids. Germline CDR1 MDHEN, CDR2 SYDVKM. The CDR3 here is CASSHFRQGASEKLFF. DNA for the CDR3: TGTGCCAGCAGTCACTTTAGACAGGGGGCATCTGAAAAACTGTTTTTT.

The rearrangement joins TRBV19 to TRBJ1-1; D may be TRBD1 (5 bases). The CDR3 is made up of 14 amino acids. The V end was cut by 3 bases, the J end by 5 bases, with 13 bases between. CDR1 is LNHDA, CDR2 SQIVND, per germline (reference sequence). For the CDR3, the DNA is TGTGCCAGTAGTATGTTGGGGGGGTGGACTGAAGCTTTCTTT. This codes for CASSMLGGWTEAFF.

The chain joins TRBV19 to TRBJ2-5, with 10 nucleotides matching TRBD1. The CDR3 runs to 16 residues. CDR1 is LNHDA and CDR2 is SQIVND in the germline V gene (reference sequence). V lost 6 bases and J lost 1; bases outside the gene matches: 8. The CDR3 DNA is TGTGCCAGTAGGGCCCGGGGACAGGGGCCCCAAGAGACCCAGTACTTC. This encodes CASRARGQGPQETQYF.

Only a few counts were recorded for this clonotype. This chain joins TRBV6-5 and TRBJ2-1, with TRBD2 identical over 9 bases. Trimming removed 0 bases from V and 1 base from J; junction bases left unmatched: 1. CDR1 MNHEY and CDR2 SVGAGI come from the germline V gene. The CDR3 runs 16 residues. The CDR3 DNA reads as TGTGCCAGCAGTTACTCTAGCGGGGGTTCCTACAATGAGCAGTTCTTC. This sequence encodes CASSYSSGGSYNEQFF.

In its sample, this clonotype was seen many times. The V gene is TRBV7-2, the J gene TRBJ2-1; perhaps D is TRBD1 or TRBD2 (5 bases each). The CDR3 contains 13 residues. Trimming took off 5 bases at V and 4 bases at J, with 9 bases between the two ends. CDR1 and CDR2 from the germline V gene are SGHTA and FQGNSA. CDR3 sequence (DNA): TGTGCCAGCAGCGTGGGACGATACAATGAGCAGTTCTTC. Protein sequence: CASSVGRYNEQFF.